The TCR beta chain described here comes from a study of cytomegalovirus exposure and HLA in healthy donors. The study, taken as a whole, reports: Later analysis identified 17,000 or so TCR beta sequences associated with HLA alleles, using a false discovery rate threshold of 0.05. In a later analysis, several top co-occurrence clusters appeared linked to parvovirus B19, influenza, CMV and Epstein-Barr virus. More clonal expansion characterized HLA-associated TCR beta chains than equally common others in a later analysis.

The PCR made use of 60 Vbeta and 13 Jbeta primers. TCRdb's table, derived via immunoSEQ multiplex PCR, lists solely in-frame clones and lacks some. The repertoire consists of around 150,000 clones, with 82% occurring once and the leading ten covering 1.5%. The CDR3 contains 17 residues. V lost 4 bases, J lost 4 bases, and 13 bases stayed unmatched. Germline V gives CDR1 PRHDT, CDR2 FYEKMQ (reference sequence). Regarding this clone: Its antigen remains unknown.

Sample: PBMCs. This TCR was sampled from a girl aged 5 to 17 in good health and CMV-seropositive. J is TRBJ2-3 and V is TRBV13; 8 positions agree with TRBD2. Here the CDR3 DNA reads TGTGCCAGCAGCTCCCCCTGGGGAGCGGGAGTGCCAGATACGCAGTATTTT. Encoded protein: CASSSPWGAGVPDTQYF.